This TCR beta chain comes out of a study of cytomegalovirus exposure and HLA in healthy donors. Turning to the study itself: Later, an analysis reported that the 130 or so validation repertoires had used the same platform as the approximately 690 first-cohort repertoires. Overall study results and limits: High specificity and sensitivity for cytomegalovirus status were reported for the classifier. The authors confirmed in vitro that a few CMV-associated chains were specific for CMV antigens.

The assay was immunoSEQ multiplex PCR, and TCRdb's table has in-frame clones only and misses some. The repertoire holds roughly 150,000 clones, 70% to 90% seen once, with around 3.4% in the top ten. CDR1 MDHEN and CDR2 SYDVKM come from the germline V gene. The CDR3 is 17 residues long, counting both termini. Only one count was recorded for this clone. Its antigen is unknown. The limits of the CDR3 on the DNA are not certain, so only TCRdb's listed CDR3 is given. The sequencing input was PBMCs. This sequence was found in a woman under 30 in good health and CMV-seropositive. The rearrangement joins TRBV28 to TRBJ2-5; TRBD2 is the table's D call, not checked against the DNA. The CDR3 loop reads CASSSSMMAVRTETQYF.